The clone carrying this TCR beta chain has a handful of counts. Its antigen is undetermined. This CDR3 is also generated by other DNA sequences in the sample. The sample originates from a study of regulatory dendritic cells for organ transplantation. The overall study: LPS was added to dendritic cell cultures on day 6. General study points: Memory T cells were less diverse than naive, with memory CD8+ most oligoclonal. Mature dendritic cells appeared to drive more memory CD8+ clonal expansion than regulatory ones.

Allogeneic regulatory or mature dendritic cells were co-cultured for roughly five days with CFSE-labeled sorted T cells at 1:10. CD4+ or CD8+ T cells were sorted as naive CD45RA+ or memory CD45RO+. The CDR3 length is 13 residues. Germline assignment: CDR1 KGHSH and CDR2 LQKENI. V was trimmed by 2 bases and J by 4 bases, leaving 6 bases between them. TCRdb's copy holds only in-frame clones and misses some; the assay was immunoSEQ multiplex PCR. Of some 18,000 clones listed, less than 80% were seen once; the top ten hold 2.5% to 4%. This clonotype was obtained from a human donor in good health. The specimen was memory CD4+ T cells from blood cultured with regulatory dendritic cells. The subset: CD45RO+ memory T cells. The chain links TRBV18 to TRBJ1-5; D may be TRBD1 (5 bases). The CDR3 here is CASSPGGNQPQHF. In DNA, the CDR3 is TGTGCCAGCTCACCAGGGGGTAATCAGCCCCAGCATTTT.